One sample yielded the 28 T cell receptor beta chains listed below, sequenced in a study of blood T cell repertoires in COVID-19. Here immunoSEQ multiplex PCR was the method, and the copy in TCRdb shows in-frame clones only, minus some. This sample carries about 110,000 clones, approximately 80% of them seen once, and the ten largest clones take roughly 20%. Sequenced input: peripheral blood. All receptors derive from an older man with active or convalescent COVID-19.

V and J are TRBV28 and TRBJ2-7, with D possibly matching TRBD1 (5 bases). CDR1 and CDR2 (germline): MDHEN, SYDVKM. CDR3 length equals 14 residues. Trimming took off 4 bases at V and 3 bases at J, with 13 bases between the two ends. The chain's CDR3 is CASSSSRTNYEQYF. The DNA of the CDR3 is TGTGCCAGCAGTTCAAGCAGGACAAACTACGAGCAGTACTTC.

In this sample, this clone turned up once. V is TRBV30 and J is TRBJ1-2, with D tentatively TRBD1 (6 bases). CDR1 is GTSNPN and CDR2 is SVGIG in the germline V gene (reference sequence). V lost 3 bases and J 4 bases, leaving 18 bases between the germline ends. This CDR3 has 15 residues. CDR3 sequence (DNA): TGTGCCTGGAGCGCCGGGACAAGATTCCTCTATGGCTACACCTTC. The encoded protein is CAWSAGTRFLYGYTF.

This chain joins TRBV3-1 (or the pseudogene TRBV3-2) and TRBJ2-3, with D possibly TRBD2 on 5 matching bases. The CDR3 has 15 residues. The V end lost 2 bases, the J end lost 4 bases, and 13 bases lay between the germline ends. CDR1 is LGHDT, CDR2 YNNKEL, per germline (reference sequence). The CDR3 region has the DNA TGTGCCAGCAGCCAACCCGGGATTTTGGCAGATACGCAGTATTTT. It is translated as CASSQPGILADTQYF.

V gene TRBV7-8 combines with J gene TRBJ1-1; unclear D gene. The CDR3 spans 14 residues. CDR1 SGHVS and CDR2 FQNEAQ come from the germline V gene. V lost 1 base and J 2 bases, leaving 8 bases between the germline ends. The CDR3 DNA sequence: TGTGCCAGCAGCTTAGTCGGCGGTAACACTGAAGCTTTCTTT. Its protein product is CASSLVGGNTEAFF.

This clone was counted once. The V gene is TRBV5-1, the J gene TRBJ2-7, with D maybe TRBD1 (6 bases). This CDR3 contains 14 residues. Trimming stripped 0 bases from V and 5 bases from J, with 12 bases between. Per the germline V gene, CDR1 is SGHRS and CDR2 is YFSETQ. The CDR3 bases are TGCGCCAGCAGCTTGGCCGCGGCAGGGGACGAGCAGTACTTC. It encodes CASSLAAAGDEQYF.

The genes are TRBV10-3 and TRBJ1-2; 8 positions agree with TRBD1. The germline gives CDR1 ENHRY, CDR2 SYGVKD. V was pared by 4 bases and J by 3 bases, with 13 bases of the junction left unmatched. This CDR3 has 17 residues. The CDR3, as DNA: TGTGCCATCAGTGGGGTCGTATCAGGGGGCGCGGACTATGGCTACACCTTC. Translating it yields CAISGVVSGGADYGYTF.

The chain links TRBV7-2 to TRBJ2-2; 10 bases agree with TRBD2. The CDR3 runs to 17 residues. J was trimmed by 6 bases and V by 3 bases; bases with no gene match: 10. CDR1 is SGHTA, CDR2 FQGNSA, per germline. CDR3 residues: CASSFFPTSGTSGELFF. As DNA, the CDR3 is TGTGCCAGCAGCTTCTTTCCCACTAGCGGGACATCCGGGGAGCTGTTTTTT.

V and J are TRBV5-1 and TRBJ2-1; the D gene is possibly TRBD2 (6 bases). Trimming left V 2 bases short and J 4 bases short, with 7 bases between. Germline values: CDR1 SGHRS, CDR2 YFSETQ. The CDR3 totals 13 residues. Here the CDR3 reads CASSFSGYNEQFF. The DNA of the CDR3 is TGCGCCAGCAGCTTTAGCGGTTACAATGAGCAGTTCTTC.

CDR3 DNA: TGTGCCAGCAGTTTAATCCCCCAGGGGGCGGGGGAGCAGTTCTTC. This gives the protein CASSLIPQGAGEQFF. V usage is TRBV27 and J usage is TRBJ2-1; the match to TRBD1 covers 8 bases. V shed 2 bases and J 10 bases; nucleotides not matched to a gene: 10. CDR1 and CDR2 from the germline V gene are MNHEY and SMNVEV (reference sequence). CDR3 length: 15 residues.

This chain connects TRBV27 to TRBJ2-7, with TRBD2 matching over 8 bases. CDR1 MNHEY and CDR2 SMNVEV come from the germline V gene (reference sequence). This CDR3 comprises 17 residues. With 3 bases clipped from V and 4 bases from J, the junction kept 14 bases outside the gene matches. As DNA, the CDR3 is TGTGCCAGCAGTTTCACCCCCCTAGCGGGCCCTTGGTACGAGCAGTACTTC. As protein: CASSFTPLAGPWYEQYF.

The V call is TRBV7-3, the J call TRBJ1-4; D is unclear. This CDR3 is built from 15 residues. V dropped 2 bases and J dropped 3 bases, with 10 bases sitting between them. CDR1 and CDR2 (germline): SGHTA, FQGTGA. CDR3 DNA sequence: TGTGCCAGCAGCTTAGGAGCAGCACCTAATGAAAAACTGTTTTTT. This codes for CASSLGAAPNEKLFF.

The chain couples TRBV5-3 to TRBJ1-5; no reliable D call. TRBV5-3 qualifies as an ORF whose function is uncertain. Trimming shortened V by 5 bases and J by 5 bases, and 8 bases separated the two germline ends. The CDR3 spans 12 residues. As DNA, the CDR3 is TGTGCCAGAAGGACTTCCTATCAGCCCCAGCATTTT. Its translation: CARRTSYQPQHF.

The chain recombines TRBV7-9 with TRBJ1-1, with 8 bases fitting TRBD1. V shed 7 bases, J shed 3 bases, and the junction held 4 bases outside the gene matches. This CDR3 contains 13 residues. Germline values: CDR1 SEHNR, CDR2 FQNEAQ (reference sequence). The DNA for the CDR3 is TGTGCCAGCACCTTGGGACAGGACACTGAAGCTTTCTTT. Protein: CASTLGQDTEAFF.

The chain combines TRBV6-5 with TRBJ1-5; possible D gene TRBD1, 5 bases. Germline V CDR1 and CDR2: MNHEY, SVGAGI. Trimming removed 4 bases at V and 7 bases at J, with 17 bases between. The CDR3 is made up of 15 amino acids. CDR3 residues: CASSFNLDRSQPQHF. The CDR3 DNA sequence: TGTGCCAGCAGTTTCAACCTAGACAGAAGCCAGCCCCAGCATTTT.

V usage is TRBV11-2 and J usage is TRBJ2-7; 11 bases match TRBD2. The V gene's germline CDR1 is SGHAT and CDR2 FQNNGV. This CDR3 spans 16 amino acids. V lost 1 base, J lost 2 bases, and 4 bases stayed unmatched. The CDR3 protein is CASSLALAGGAYEQYF. The CDR3 nucleotides are TGTGCCAGCAGCTTAGCCCTAGCGGGGGGTGCCTACGAGCAGTACTTC.

CDR3 sequence reads: CASNSLRLAGGYEQFF. DNA for the CDR3: TGTGCCAGCAATTCACTCCGACTAGCGGGAGGCTATGAGCAGTTCTTC. This sequence joins TRBV28 and TRBJ2-1; 13 bases are shared with TRBD2. CDR1 MDHEN and CDR2 SYDVKM come from the germline V gene. V dropped 7 bases and J dropped 8; count of bases not matched to a gene: 11. There are 16 residues in the CDR3. Using reference TRBV28 and TRBJ2-1 for the parts outside the CDR3, the full variable domain is DVKVTQSSRYLVKRTGEKVFLECVQDMDHENMFWYRQDPGLGLRLIYFSYDVKMKEKGDIPEGYSVSREKKERFSLILESASTNQTSMYLCASNSLRLAGGYEQFFGPGTRLTVL.

The chain recombines TRBV5-1 with TRBJ2-5, with 7 bases aligning to TRBD1. This CDR3 has 13 amino acids. The V segment lost 2 bases and the J segment 3 bases; nucleotides outside the gene matches: 1. The V gene's germline CDR1 is SGHRS and CDR2 YFSETQ. Here the CDR3 reads CASSFGTEETQYF. The CDR3 DNA sequence: TGCGCCAGCAGCTTCGGGACAGAAGAGACCCAGTACTTC.

The chain combines TRBV29-1 with TRBJ1-1; D possibly corresponds to TRBD1 (6 bases). The CDR3 has 13 residues. Trimming shortened V by 3 bases and J by 7 bases, and 15 bases separated the two germline ends. Germline lookup yields CDR1 SQVTM and CDR2 ANQGSEA. CDR3 DNA sequence: TGCAGCGTTGACAGGTCCTTAGGGGGTGAAGCTTTCTTT. It encodes CSVDRSLGGEAFF.

V usage is TRBV10-2 and J usage is TRBJ2-1, with TRBD2 matching over 13 bases. The CDR3 sequence is 15 residues long. CDR1 is WSHSY, CDR2 SAAADI, per germline. V was clipped by 5 bases and J by 4 bases; unmatched bases: 2. Here the CDR3 reads CASSRTSGGYNEQFF. Here the CDR3 DNA reads TGCGCCAGCAGTCGGACTAGCGGGGGATACAATGAGCAGTTCTTC.

The chain links TRBV4-2 to TRBJ2-3, with 7 bases fitting TRBD1. The CDR3 has 15 amino acids. J lost 4 bases, V lost 4 bases, and 8 bases had no gene match. Germline V gene sequence: CDR1 LGHNA, CDR2 YNFKEQ. The CDR3 DNA follows: TGTGCCAGCAGCCGAACGACAGGGAACCCAGATACGCAGTATTTT. This codes for CASSRTTGNPDTQYF.

The J gene is TRBJ1-1, the V gene TRBV2; 8 nucleotides agree with TRBD1. V dropped 6 bases and J dropped 1; count of bases not matched to a gene: 4. Germline lookup yields CDR1 SNHLY and CDR2 FYNNEI. The CDR3 loop spans 14 amino acids. The CDR3 coding sequence is TGTGCCAGCAGGAGGCAGGGGGCGAACACTGAAGCTTTCTTT. Its protein is CASRRQGANTEAFF. The full variable domain, in which reference TRBV2 and TRBJ1-1 provide the parts outside the CDR3, is EPEVTQTPSHQVTQMGQEVILRCVPISNHLYFYWYRQILGQKVEFLVSFYNNEISEKSEIFDDQFSVERPDGSNFTLKIRSTKLEDSAMYFCASRRQGANTEAFFGQGTRLTVV.

The V gene is TRBV5-1, the J gene TRBJ2-2, with D maybe TRBD1 (6 bases). The CDR3 is made up of 15 amino acids. Germline V gives CDR1 SGHRS, CDR2 YFSETQ. V was clipped by 4 bases and J by 5 bases, with 15 bases between them. The CDR3: CASSKDSLETGELFF. Written as DNA, the CDR3 is TGCGCCAGCAGCAAGGACAGTCTCGAAACCGGGGAGCTGTTTTTT.

The gene calls are TRBV3-1 (or the pseudogene TRBV3-2) and TRBJ2-2; TRBD2 matches at 12 bases. Germline values: CDR1 LGHDT, CDR2 YNNKEL (reference sequence). Losses at the gene ends were 4 bases for V and 1 base for J; bases not matched to a gene: 1. This CDR3 spans 16 amino acids. In DNA, the CDR3 is TGTGCCAGCAGCCCGGGACTAGCGGGGAACACCGGGGAGCTGTTTTTT. It codes for CASSPGLAGNTGELFF.

This clone has just a few counts. This specimen includes other DNA sequences encoding the same CDR3. The chain recombines TRBV5-1 with TRBJ1-1, with D perhaps matching TRBD1 (6 bases). Germline lookup yields CDR1 SGHRS and CDR2 YFSETQ. V was shortened by 2 bases and J by 1 base, with 9 bases between the two germline ends. This CDR3 spans 14 amino acids. CDR3 amino acids: CASSLGQTNTEAFF. Here the CDR3 DNA reads TGCGCCAGCAGCTTAGGACAGACGAACACTGAAGCTTTCTTT.

This clone has a single count. This chain connects TRBV7-6 to TRBJ1-1, with D maybe TRBD1 (6 bases). The length of the CDR3 is 14 residues. Deletions cut 4 bases from V and 1 base from J, with 10 bases between. Germline CDR1 SGHVS, CDR2 FNYEAQ. CDR3 coding DNA: TGTGCCAGCAGCTGGGGGGGGCAGAACACTGAAGCTTTCTTT. This encodes CASSWGGQNTEAFF.

This clone was seen a few times. The chain combines TRBV4-2 with TRBJ2-1; D is uncertain. The CDR3 sequence is 14 residues long. With 3 bases removed from V and 3 bases from J, the gap between germline ends came to 9 bases. Germline lookup yields CDR1 LGHNA and CDR2 YNFKEQ. CDR3 in amino acids: CASSQGSYYNEQFF. The CDR3 DNA reads TGTGCCAGCAGCCAGGGCTCCTACTACAATGAGCAGTTCTTC.

The V gene is TRBV4-1, the J gene TRBJ2-7, with 9 bases matching TRBD2. The V gene's germline CDR1 is MGHRA and CDR2 YSYEKL. CDR3 size: 16 residues. V lost 4 bases, J lost 0 bases, and 7 bases stayed unmatched. The CDR3 is CASSPGRLAVSYEQYF. The CDR3 bases are TGCGCCAGCAGCCCCGGGAGACTAGCGGTCTCCTACGAGCAGTACTTC.

The rearrangement uses TRBV2 and TRBJ2-2, with TRBD1 matching 10 bases. Germline V gene data show CDR1 as SNHLY and CDR2 as FYNNEI. V lost 6 bases, J lost 5 bases, and 3 bases stayed unmatched. This CDR3 has 14 amino acids. CDR3 amino acids: CASRGQGLTGELFF. DNA of the CDR3: TGTGCCAGCAGGGGACAGGGGTTAACCGGGGAGCTGTTTTTT. Filled out from reference TRBV2 and TRBJ2-2, the complete variable domain reads EPEVTQTPSHQVTQMGQEVILRCVPISNHLYFYWYRQILGQKVEFLVSFYNNEISEKSEIFDDQFSVERPDGSNFTLKIRSTKLEDSAMYFCASRGQGLTGELFFGEGSRLTVL.